The subject of this entry is one T cell receptor (beta chain). Its specificity is not known. The library targeted TCRbeta and was prepared with unique molecular identifiers. TCRdb reprocessed the PCR reads with MiXCR, giving one entry per CDR3 protein. The table lists hundreds of thousands of distinct CDR3 sequences, around 15% of them singletons. This sample was included in a study of T-cell reconstitution after alpha-beta-depleted transplantation in children. The study's findings and limits: Diversity of TCRbeta at day 60 was high in some patients, arising from surviving recipient T cells and thymic progenitors. By one year post-transplant, T-cell counts and diversity largely arose from T cells that were newly produced.

J gave up 7 bases and V 4 bases, and 12 bases lay outside the gene matches. CDR3 length: 15 residues. Germline assignment: CDR1 LGHDT and CDR2 YNNKEL (reference sequence). Source: PBMCs, mostly from graft donor cells, taken 360 days after TCRalphabeta/CD19-depleted stem cell transplant. The sequence derives from a male patient under 18 who had a stem cell transplant for acute lymphoblastic leukemia, so the T cells may come from the graft donor. The chain uses TRBV3-1 and TRBJ2-7; TRBD2 agrees at 8 bases. CDR3: CASSRSTGRASEQYF. The DNA for the CDR3 is TGTGCCAGCAGCCGAAGTACCGGGAGGGCCTCGGAGCAGTACTTC.